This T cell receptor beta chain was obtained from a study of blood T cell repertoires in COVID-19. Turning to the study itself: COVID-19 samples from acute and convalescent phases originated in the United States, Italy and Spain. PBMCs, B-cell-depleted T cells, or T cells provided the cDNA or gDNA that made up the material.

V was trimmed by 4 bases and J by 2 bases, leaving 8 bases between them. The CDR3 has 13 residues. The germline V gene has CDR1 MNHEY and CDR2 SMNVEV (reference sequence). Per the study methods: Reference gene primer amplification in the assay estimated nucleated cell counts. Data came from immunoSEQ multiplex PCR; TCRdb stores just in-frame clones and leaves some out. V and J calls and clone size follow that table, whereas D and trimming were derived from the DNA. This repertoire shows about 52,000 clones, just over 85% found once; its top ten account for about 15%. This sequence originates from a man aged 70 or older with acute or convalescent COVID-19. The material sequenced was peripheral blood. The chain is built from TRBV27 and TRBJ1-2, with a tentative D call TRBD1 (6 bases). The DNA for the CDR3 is TGTGCCAGCAGTTACAGGGAGAACTATGGCTACACCTTC. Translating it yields CASSYRENYGYTF.